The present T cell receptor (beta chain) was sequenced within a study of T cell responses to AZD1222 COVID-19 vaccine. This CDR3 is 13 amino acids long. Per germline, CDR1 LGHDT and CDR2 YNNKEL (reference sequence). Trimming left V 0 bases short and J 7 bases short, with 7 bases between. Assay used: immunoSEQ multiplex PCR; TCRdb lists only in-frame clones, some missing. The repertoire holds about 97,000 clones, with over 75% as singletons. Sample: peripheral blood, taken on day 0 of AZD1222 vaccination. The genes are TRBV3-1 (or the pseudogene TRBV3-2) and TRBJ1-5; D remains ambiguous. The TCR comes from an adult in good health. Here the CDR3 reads CASSQEGKQPQHF. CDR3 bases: TGTGCCAGCAGCCAAGAGGGGAAACAGCCCCAGCATTTT.